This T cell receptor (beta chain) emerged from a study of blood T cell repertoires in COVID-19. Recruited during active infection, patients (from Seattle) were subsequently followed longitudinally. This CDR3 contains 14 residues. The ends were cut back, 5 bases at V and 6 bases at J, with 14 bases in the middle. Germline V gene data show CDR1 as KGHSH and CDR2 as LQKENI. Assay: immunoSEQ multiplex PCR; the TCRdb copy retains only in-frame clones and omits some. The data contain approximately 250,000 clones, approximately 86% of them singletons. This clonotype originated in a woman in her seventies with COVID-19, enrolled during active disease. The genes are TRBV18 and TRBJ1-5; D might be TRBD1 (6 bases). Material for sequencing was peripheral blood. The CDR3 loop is CASSGSGGGQPQHF. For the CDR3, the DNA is TGTGCCAGCTCAGGGTCGGGGGGCGGTCAGCCCCAGCATTTT.